The entry below gives a single T cell receptor (beta chain) sequence along with its context. Its antigen is not identified. Unique molecular identifiers were linked by the library to individual cDNA molecules. Each CDR3 protein gets one entry after TCRdb re-called the RACE reads with MiXCR. The sample gives tens of thousands of distinct CDR3 sequences, 8% to 13% of which show up once; more than 4% is in the top ten. The data belong to a study of human T cells and chemical hapten exposure. Study findings and constraints: There was no change with DPC sensitization in TCRs above 1 in 1000 frequency. Expanded TCRs formed significantly more large CDR3 similarity clusters than controls.

Time point specified: patch test 2, 6 weeks after DPC sensitization. Treatment meaning: therapeutic diphenylcyclopropenone sensitization with weekly scalp DPC. Total RNA was extracted from unfractionated whole blood. Germline loops: CDR1 MGHDK, CDR2 SYGVNS. The trim removed 4 bases at V and 7 bases at J, leaving 4 bases unmatched. The CDR3 is made up of 13 amino acids. The material was whole blood, obtained in connection with sensitization to the hapten diphenylcyclopropenone (DPC). The clonotype comes from a woman aged 45-60 years with alopecia areata. Some clones in this sample may be carry-over from other donors' samples. V usage is TRBV25-1 and J usage is TRBJ2-1; TRBD2 agrees at 7 bases. CDR3 sequence: CASSAGRGNEQFF. The CDR3 DNA reads as TGTGCCAGCAGTGCGGGGCGGGGGAATGAGCAGTTCTTC.